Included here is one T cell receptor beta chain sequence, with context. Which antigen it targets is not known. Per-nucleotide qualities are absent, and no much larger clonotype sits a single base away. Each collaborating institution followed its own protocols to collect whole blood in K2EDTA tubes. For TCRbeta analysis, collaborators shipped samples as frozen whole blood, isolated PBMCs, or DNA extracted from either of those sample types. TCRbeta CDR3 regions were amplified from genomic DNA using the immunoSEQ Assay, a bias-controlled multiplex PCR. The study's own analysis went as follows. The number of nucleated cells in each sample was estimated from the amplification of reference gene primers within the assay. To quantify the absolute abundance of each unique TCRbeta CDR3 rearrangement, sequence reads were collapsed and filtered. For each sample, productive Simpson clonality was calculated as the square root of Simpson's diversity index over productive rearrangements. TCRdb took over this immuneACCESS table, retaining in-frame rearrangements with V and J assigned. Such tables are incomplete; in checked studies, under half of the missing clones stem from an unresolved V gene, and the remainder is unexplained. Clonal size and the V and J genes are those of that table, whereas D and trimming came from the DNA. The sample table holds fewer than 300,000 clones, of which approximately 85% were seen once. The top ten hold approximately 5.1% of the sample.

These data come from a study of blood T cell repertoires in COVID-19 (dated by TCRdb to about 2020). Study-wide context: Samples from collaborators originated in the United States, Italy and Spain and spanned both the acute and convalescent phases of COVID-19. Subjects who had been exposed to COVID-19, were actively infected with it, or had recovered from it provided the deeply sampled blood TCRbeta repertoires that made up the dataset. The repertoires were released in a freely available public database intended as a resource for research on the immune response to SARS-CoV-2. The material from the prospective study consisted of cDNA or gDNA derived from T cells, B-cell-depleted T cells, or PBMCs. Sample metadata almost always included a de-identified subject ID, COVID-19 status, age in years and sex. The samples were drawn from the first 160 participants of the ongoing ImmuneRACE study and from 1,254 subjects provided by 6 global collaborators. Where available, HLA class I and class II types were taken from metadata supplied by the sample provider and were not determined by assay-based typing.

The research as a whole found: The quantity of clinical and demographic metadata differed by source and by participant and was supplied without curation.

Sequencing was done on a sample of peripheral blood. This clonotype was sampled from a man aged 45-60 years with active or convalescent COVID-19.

The sequenced DNA is TGTGCCAGCAGCTTAGTACTAGCGGGAGGGCCCTACGAGCAGTACTTC. Translated, this is CASSLVLAGGPYEQYF. The chain links TRBV7-9 with TRBJ2-7; TRBD2 agrees with 13 junctional bases. The germline V end is reduced by 1 base and the J end by 2 bases; junction bases left unmatched: 2. The CDR3, cysteine through phenylalanine, is 16 amino acids long. Here the CDR3 DNA is all that survives: 48 bases in frame from base 1. CDR1 SEHNR and CDR2 FQNEAQ are derived from the germline V gene (reference sequence).